Shown below are 20 T cell receptor beta chains from a single sample sequenced in a study of Ad26.COV2.S vaccination and SARS-CoV-2 variants. Repertoires were generated with immunoSEQ multiplex PCR, while TCRdb's copy carries only in-frame clones and drops some. The sample records roughly 320,000 clones, over 75% being singletons. The sample's treatment: some 19 received Ad26.COV2.S at low or high dose, single or two shots; several received placebo; per-sample allocation not given. Each sample was drawn 63 days after the first injection (of vaccine or placebo). Material: peripheral blood, obtained in a trial of Ad26.COV2.S vaccine versus placebo. The receptor set was obtained from a person aged 18-65 years who received the Ad26.COV2.S COVID-19 vaccine or a placebo.

The chain carries TRBV4-1 and TRBJ2-1; weak D call: TRBD2 (5 bases). Germline assignment: CDR1 MGHRA and CDR2 YSYEKL. The CDR3 length is 16 residues. With 1 base removed from V and 2 bases from J, the gap between germline ends came to 12 bases. The CDR3 loop reads CASSQVPRDPYNEQFF. The CDR3 DNA sequence: TGCGCCAGCAGCCAAGTTCCGAGGGATCCCTACAATGAGCAGTTCTTC.

The J gene is TRBJ1-1, the V gene TRBV7-9, with D unresolved. From germline, CDR1 is SEHNR and CDR2 FQNEAQ (reference sequence). The V end lost 0 bases, the J end lost 4 bases, and 18 bases lay between the germline ends. This CDR3 is 17 amino acids long. CDR3: CASSLAIGGRAGTEAFF. The CDR3 DNA reads as TGTGCCAGCAGCTTAGCGATCGGAGGGAGGGCGGGCACTGAAGCTTTCTTT.

As to this clone: The sample carries other DNA sequences with the same CDR3. The chain combines TRBV9 with TRBJ1-5, with 8 bases aligning to TRBD1. Losses at the gene ends were 3 bases for V and 0 bases for J; bases not matched to a gene: 2. The CDR3 sequence is 15 residues long. CDR1 is SGDLS and CDR2 is YYNGEE in the germline V gene. The CDR3: CASSEGQGSNQPQHF. The CDR3 bases are TGTGCCAGCAGCGAAGGACAGGGTAGCAATCAGCCCCAGCATTTT. The full variable domain, in which reference TRBV9 and TRBJ1-5 provide the parts outside the CDR3, is DSGVTQTPKHLITATGQRVTLRCSPRSGDLSVYWYQQSLDQGLQFLIQYYNGEERAKGNILERFSAQQFPDLHSELNLSSLELGDSALYFCASSEGQGSNQPQHFGDGTRLSIL.

This clone was picked up a small number of times. The chain combines TRBV4-2 with TRBJ1-4, with TRBD1 identical over 8 bases. J gave up 0 bases and V 4 bases, and 4 bases lay outside the gene matches. Per germline, CDR1 LGHNA and CDR2 YNFKEQ. The length of the CDR3 is 16 residues. The CDR3 bases are TGTGCCAGCAGCCCCTCGGACAGGGCAACTAATGAAAAACTGTTTTTT. Translating gives CASSPSDRATNEKLFF.

The chain recombines TRBV15 with TRBJ1-1; TRBD1 is a possible D gene (6 bases). V was shortened by 3 bases and J by 5 bases, with 13 bases between the two germline ends. The germline CDR1 and CDR2 sequences are LNHNV and YYDKDF (reference sequence). This CDR3 region has 14 residues. For the CDR3, the DNA is TGTGCCACCAGCAGGCCCCAGGGGAGGACTGAAGCTTTCTTT. It translates to CATSRPQGRTEAFF.

The chain joins TRBV7-2 to TRBJ2-2; D is unresolved. The CDR3 contains 12 residues. The ends were cut back, 5 bases at V and 6 bases at J, with 7 bases in the middle. Germline V gene data show CDR1 as SGHTA and CDR2 as FQGNSA. CDR3 in DNA: TGTGCCAGCAGCCCTCCCGCCGGGGAGCTGTTTTTT. Translating it yields CASSPPAGELFF.

This rearrangement joins TRBV12-3 or TRBV12-4 to TRBJ1-2, with D possibly TRBD1 on 5 matching bases. The CDR3 is 12 residues long. V lost 7 bases and J lost 7, with 13 bases in between. The CDR3 coding sequence is TGTGCCAGCAAGGACATCAGGAGTGGCTACACCTTC. This gives the protein CASKDIRSGYTF.

The chain employs TRBV5-1 and TRBJ1-1; 7 bases map to TRBD1. The CDR3 has 16 amino acids. Germline trimming cut 1 base from V and 4 bases from J; bases unmatched to any gene: 10. Germline values: CDR1 SGHRS, CDR2 YFSETQ. CDR3 bases: TGCGCCAGCAGCTTGACCCAAACAGGGGACGGCACTGAAGCTTTCTTT. Its protein is CASSLTQTGDGTEAFF. Based on the CDR3 plus reference TRBV5-1 and TRBJ1-1, the full variable domain is KAGVTQTPRYLIKTRGQQVTLSCSPISGHRSVSWYQQTPGQGLQFLFEYFSETQRNKGNFPGRFSGRQFSNSRSEMNVSTLELGDSALYLCASSLTQTGDGTEAFFGQGTRLTVV.

The rearrangement joins TRBV30 to TRBJ1-4, with TRBD1 matching 9 bases. Germline V lookup: CDR1 GTSNPN, CDR2 SVGIG (reference sequence). The CDR3 has 12 residues. Unmatched junction bases numbered 2, after V lost 2 bases and J lost 10 bases. The chain's CDR3 is CAWSTGGGKLFF. The CDR3 DNA reads TGTGCCTGGAGTACAGGGGGCGGAAAACTGTTTTTT.

The CDR3 DNA sequence: TGTGCCAGCAGCTTAGCGAGGGGGACAGATACGCAGTATTTT. Translation: CASSLARGTDTQYF. This rearrangement joins TRBV7-2 to TRBJ2-3; D is perhaps TRBD1 (6 bases). The CDR3 has 14 amino acids. Germline V lookup: CDR1 SGHTA, CDR2 FQGNSA. The V gene lost 0 bases and the J gene lost 3 bases, with 7 bases spanning the gap.

This clone has a single count. This same CDR3 is encoded by further DNA sequences in the sample. The rearrangement links TRBV20-1 to TRBJ1-1, with D hard to call. There are 10 residues in the CDR3. Trimming took 6 bases from V and 2 from J, leaving 4 bases between them. Per the germline V gene, CDR1 is DFQATT and CDR2 is SNEGSKA (reference sequence). CDR3 sequence: CSADNTEAFF. The CDR3 bases are TGCAGTGCCGACAACACTGAAGCTTTCTTT.

In this sample, this clone turned up once. The chain uses TRBV27 and TRBJ2-7; 16 bases are shared with TRBD2. The CDR3 is 16 residues long. Germline V gene sequence: CDR1 MNHEY, CDR2 SMNVEV (reference sequence). Germline trimming cut 6 bases from V and 7 bases from J; bases unmatched to any gene: 9. This CDR3 is CASSLDGTSGGDEQYF. The CDR3, as DNA: TGTGCCAGCAGCTTGGATGGGACTAGCGGGGGGGATGAGCAGTACTTC.

This sequence joins TRBV4-1 and TRBJ2-7; D remains unclear. Germline V gene sequence: CDR1 MGHRA, CDR2 YSYEKL. V lost 1 base to trimming and J lost 5 bases, with 12 bases between them. The CDR3 has 14 amino acids. The CDR3 reads CASSQGPFGDEQYF. CDR3 DNA: TGCGCCAGCAGCCAAGGACCTTTTGGGGACGAGCAGTACTTC.

The gene calls are TRBV7-2 and TRBJ2-1, with 8 nucleotides matching TRBD1. Per the germline V gene, CDR1 is SGHTA and CDR2 is FQGNSA. The CDR3 is 14 residues long. V trimming: 9 bases; J trimming: 4 bases; junction bases outside the gene matches: 8. This CDR3 reads CASETGDKYNEQFF. The DNA of the CDR3 is TGTGCCAGTGAGACAGGGGACAAGTACAATGAGCAGTTCTTC. Full variable domain (missing parts from reference TRBV7-2 and TRBJ2-1): GAGVSQSPSNKVTEKGKDVELRCDPISGHTALYWYRQSLGQGLEFLIYFQGNSAPDKSGLPSDRFSAERTGGSVSTLTIQRTQQEDSAVYLCASETGDKYNEQFFGPGTRLTVL.

This clone came up once. The genes are TRBV2 and TRBJ1-4, with D possibly TRBD1 on 6 matching bases. V shed 8 bases and J shed 2 bases, with 12 bases lying between them. The CDR3 extends over 14 amino acids. The germline CDR1 and CDR2 sequences are SNHLY and FYNNEI. Here the CDR3 DNA reads TGTGCCAGCGTAGACAGGTTGACTAATGAAAAACTGTTTTTT. Protein sequence: CASVDRLTNEKLFF. Full variable domain (remainder filled in from reference TRBV2 and TRBJ1-4): EPEVTQTPSHQVTQMGQEVILRCVPISNHLYFYWYRQILGQKVEFLVSFYNNEISEKSEIFDDQFSVERPDGSNFTLKIRSTKLEDSAMYFCASVDRLTNEKLFFGSGTQLSVL.

This clone came up a few times. V is TRBV6-5 and J is TRBJ2-7, with D possibly matching TRBD1 (5 bases). The germline V gene encodes CDR1 MNHEY and CDR2 SVGAGI. The CDR3 is 12 residues long. Trimming took 6 bases from V and 3 from J, leaving 9 bases between them. The CDR3 spells CASSYDSYEQYF. CDR3 nucleotide sequence: TGTGCCAGCAGCTACGACAGCTACGAGCAGTACTTC.

This sequence joins TRBV5-1 and TRBJ2-1, with 8 bases lining up with TRBD1. The germline CDR1 and CDR2 sequences are SGHRS and YFSETQ. CDR3 length equals 15 residues. V dropped 4 bases and J dropped 3; count of bases not matched to a gene: 6. CDR3 sequence: CASSPAGQDYNEQFF. The CDR3 region has the DNA TGCGCCAGCAGCCCGGCGGGACAGGACTACAATGAGCAGTTCTTC.

The sample holds one count of this clone. The genes are TRBV5-1 and TRBJ1-4, with TRBD1 as a possible D gene (5 bases). Trimming took 4 bases from V and 8 from J, leaving 15 bases between them. Per the germline V gene, CDR1 is SGHRS and CDR2 is YFSETQ. The CDR3 covers 14 residues. The CDR3 bases are TGCGCCAGCAGCCCTCTGGGGGTCGGGGAAAAACTGTTTTTT. Its protein product is CASSPLGVGEKLFF.

This sequence joins TRBV6-5 and TRBJ2-5; 7 nucleotides align to TRBD2. The CDR3 contains 14 residues. CDR1 and CDR2 from the germline V gene are MNHEY and SVGAGI. V lost 8 bases, J lost 1 base, and 7 bases stayed unmatched. CDR3 sequence: CASAAGTIQETQYF. Here the CDR3 DNA reads TGTGCCAGCGCGGCTGGGACTATCCAAGAGACCCAGTACTTC.

This chain joins TRBV19 and TRBJ2-3, with a weak D call TRBD2 (5 bases). CDR3 length equals 13 residues. V was cut by 7 bases and J by 2 bases, with 10 bases left in between. The germline V gene encodes CDR1 LNHDA and CDR2 SQIVND (reference sequence). The CDR3 sequence: CASTWENTDTQYF. The DNA of the CDR3 is TGTGCCAGTACGTGGGAGAACACAGATACGCAGTATTTT.